These 17 T cell receptor beta chains originate from one sample sequenced in a study of blood T cell repertoires in COVID-19. TCRdb's table, derived via immunoSEQ multiplex PCR, lists solely in-frame clones and lacks some. The sample lists some 210,000 clones, roughly 81% occurring once. The sequenced sample was peripheral blood. The source is a woman in her sixties or seventies with active or convalescent COVID-19.

The chain has TRBV29-1 and TRBJ2-1; 9 nucleotides align to TRBD1. After removal of 7 bases from V and 6 bases from J, the junction contained 13 bases not matched to a gene. The CDR3 is 15 amino acids. Germline V lookup: CDR1 SQVTM, CDR2 ANQGSEA. The CDR3 DNA reads as TGCAGCGCCGGCGCCTGGGACAGGGATTCCAATGAGCAGTTCTTC. This encodes CSAGAWDRDSNEQFF.

The chain is built from TRBV4-2 and TRBJ2-2; 8 positions agree with TRBD2. Germline values: CDR1 LGHNA, CDR2 YNFKEQ. V lost 4 bases and J lost 7; bases outside the gene matches: 8. This CDR3 contains 15 residues. CDR3: CASSLGAGVVGELFF. The CDR3 bases are TGTGCCAGCAGCCTAGGAGCGGGAGTTGTCGGGGAGCTGTTTTTT.

V usage is TRBV7-9 and J usage is TRBJ2-3; 12 nucleotides agree with TRBD2. The ends lost 5 bases at V and 6 bases at J; junction bases unmatched: 6. The CDR3 runs 15 residues. From germline, CDR1 is SEHNR and CDR2 FQNEAQ (reference sequence). The CDR3 is CASSQLAGGGDTQYF. The CDR3 DNA is TGTGCCAGCAGCCAACTAGCGGGAGGAGGGGATACGCAGTATTTT.

J is TRBJ1-1 and V is TRBV6-5; D gene ambiguous. V was clipped by 6 bases and J by 1 base, with 15 bases between them. This CDR3 is built from 15 residues. Germline-derived CDR1 and CDR2 are MNHEY and SVGAGI. The CDR3, as DNA: TGTGCCAGCAGACCCGACGGAGTATCGAACACTGAAGCTTTCTTT. This translates into CASRPDGVSNTEAFF.

Here the CDR3 reads CASSRLDREETQYF. The CDR3 DNA is TGTGCCAGCAGCCGACTGGACAGGGAAGAGACCCAGTACTTC. The chain joins TRBV5-4 to TRBJ2-5; 8 positions agree with TRBD1. The junction had 5 bases not matched to a gene; V was cut back by 4 bases and J by 3 bases. Germline V CDR1 and CDR2: SGHNT, YYREEE (reference sequence). The CDR3 sequence is 14 residues long.

The chain employs TRBV7-9 and TRBJ2-1, with 7 bases that match TRBD2. V was pared by 3 bases and J by 6 bases, with 8 bases of the junction left unmatched. CDR1 and CDR2 (germline): SEHNR, FQNEAQ (reference sequence). The CDR3 runs to 15 residues. The CDR3 sequence is CASSFVRGGFNEQFF. DNA of the CDR3: TGTGCCAGCAGCTTCGTCCGCGGGGGTTTCAATGAGCAGTTCTTC.

The chain employs TRBV14 and TRBJ2-1; 11 bases line up with TRBD2. Trimming cost V 5 bases and J 2 bases; bases outside gene matches: 5. This CDR3 has 16 amino acids. Germline assignment: CDR1 SGHDN and CDR2 FVKESK. The CDR3: CASSSIAGGTYNEQFF. CDR3 coding DNA: TGTGCCAGCAGCTCCATAGCGGGAGGGACCTACAATGAGCAGTTCTTC. Variable domain in full (rest from reference TRBV14 and TRBJ2-1): EAGVTQFPSHSVIEKGQTVTLRCDPISGHDNLYWYRRVMGKEIKFLLHFVKESKQDESGMPNNRFLAERTGGTYSTLKVQPAELEDSGVYFCASSSIAGGTYNEQFFGPGTRLTVL.

The CDR3 spells CASRTGAEAFF. The CDR3 DNA is TGTGCCAGTAGAACAGGGGCTGAAGCTTTCTTT. This rearrangement joins TRBV19 to TRBJ1-1; 7 bases are shared with TRBD1. This CDR3 has 11 amino acids. V lost 6 bases, J lost 6 bases, and 1 base stayed unmatched. Germline values: CDR1 LNHDA, CDR2 SQIVND (reference sequence).

This clone was seen only a few times. The chain uses TRBV7-9 and TRBJ1-1; TRBD1 agrees at 8 bases. With V trimmed by 4 bases and J by 11 bases, 9 bases remained unmatched. Germline V lookup: CDR1 SEHNR, CDR2 FQNEAQ (reference sequence). The CDR3 loop spans 13 amino acids. CDR3 sequence reads: CASSSGQEVKAFF. The CDR3 DNA sequence: TGTGCCAGCAGCTCGGGACAGGAGGTGAAGGCTTTCTTT.

The chain couples TRBV11-3 to TRBJ2-2, with D possibly being TRBD2 (6 bases). This CDR3 spans 13 amino acids. In germline, CDR1 is SGHNT, CDR2 YENEEA. Trimming stripped 6 bases from V and 1 base from J, with 6 bases between. The CDR3 DNA sequence: TGTGCCAGCAGGGGGGGGAACACCGGGGAGCTGTTTTTT. The encoded protein is CASRGGNTGELFF.

This clone was seen a handful of times. The chain couples TRBV6-6 to TRBJ1-5; D unresolved. The V end lost 3 bases, the J end lost 3 bases, and 9 bases lay between the germline ends. CDR1 and CDR2 from the germline V gene are MNHNY and SVGAGI (reference sequence). The CDR3 runs 14 residues. The CDR3 DNA follows: TGTGCCAGCAGTTATAACGAGCACAATCAGCCCCAGCATTTT. Translating gives CASSYNEHNQPQHF.

This chain links TRBV7-9 with TRBJ2-7, with 11 bases aligning to TRBD2. The germline V gene has CDR1 SEHNR and CDR2 FQNEAQ (reference sequence). The CDR3 has 15 amino acids. Unmatched junction bases numbered 4, after V lost 3 bases and J lost 3 bases. The DNA of the CDR3 is TGTGCCAGCAGCTTTACTAGCGGGAGAAGCTACGAGCAGTACTTC. Residues: CASSFTSGRSYEQYF.

The chain joins TRBV7-9 to TRBJ1-1, with TRBD1 matching 8 bases. Trimming took 4 bases from V and 1 from J; bases not matched to a gene: 5. The germline CDR1 and CDR2 sequences are SEHNR and FQNEAQ (reference sequence). The CDR3 covers 15 residues. The CDR3 sequence: CASSSLGQANTEAFF. CDR3 bases: TGTGCCAGCAGCTCATTGGGACAGGCGAACACTGAAGCTTTCTTT.

This clone was observed at least ten times. The rearrangement links TRBV27 to TRBJ2-7, with 10 positions matching TRBD2. V shed 7 bases and J 2 bases; nucleotides not matched to a gene: 11. Germline V CDR1 and CDR2: MNHEY, SMNVEV (reference sequence). This CDR3 comprises 16 residues. For the CDR3, the DNA is TGTGCCAGCAAGGGTCTAGCGGGAGCAGCCCCCTACGAGCAGTACTTC. It yields the protein CASKGLAGAAPYEQYF.

The chain couples TRBV9 to TRBJ1-3; no firm D call. Germline V lookup: CDR1 SGDLS, CDR2 YYNGEE. CDR3 size: 19 residues. V was cut by 0 bases and J by 0 bases, with 19 bases left in between. This CDR3 is CASSVEPISVSGSGNTIYF. DNA for the CDR3: TGTGCCAGCAGCGTAGAACCCATCAGCGTCAGTGGCTCTGGAAACACCATATATTTT.

This chain joins TRBV9 and TRBJ2-2; 8 bases line up with TRBD2. The CDR3 extends over 15 amino acids. Germline V gene lookup returns CDR1 SGDLS and CDR2 YYNGEE. V was pared by 3 bases and J by 7 bases, with 8 bases of the junction left unmatched. CDR3 sequence reads: CASSGGSGRGGELFF. The CDR3 nucleotides read TGTGCCAGCAGCGGGGGGAGCGGGAGAGGCGGGGAGCTGTTTTTT. Full variable domain (missing parts from reference TRBV9 and TRBJ2-2): DSGVTQTPKHLITATGQRVTLRCSPRSGDLSVYWYQQSLDQGLQFLIQYYNGEERAKGNILERFSAQQFPDLHSELNLSSLELGDSALYFCASSGGSGRGGELFFGEGSRLTVL.

This clone was counted a single time. The V call is TRBV19, the J call TRBJ1-5; possible D gene TRBD1, 6 bases. Trimming removed 7 bases from V and 3 bases from J, with 16 bases in between. The CDR3 sequence is 15 residues long. Germline V gene lookup returns CDR1 LNHDA and CDR2 SQIVND (reference sequence). CDR3 DNA: TGTGCCAGTAACCCTCGGGACACTTTCAATCAGCCCCAGCATTTT. Encoded protein: CASNPRDTFNQPQHF.